This T cell receptor beta chain was sequenced for a study of T cells in Graves' hyperthyroidism and ophthalmopathy. Study findings and constraints: Expanded thyroid clonotypes (above 0.001) were mostly also found in blood.

Patients counted as stable if ophthalmopathy did not develop within 18 months. Disease duration under 2 months; hyperthyroidism patients were aged 18 to 65. Diagnoses were made from clinical symptoms, serum measures (thyroxine and TRAb), thyroid ultrasound and orbital computed tomography. This clonotype appeared a few times. Its antigen remains unknown. Amplified TCR beta CDR3 regions derived from RNA transcripts. HTBI primers were employed in a first-round RT-PCR of the TCR CDR3. In TCRdb, the multiplex PCR reads were re-called with MiXCR into one record per CDR3 protein. This table has under 700,000 distinct CDR3 sequences, under 60% appearing once. Germline CDR1 reads SEHNR; CDR2 reads FQNEAQ (reference sequence). This CDR3 is built from 16 residues. Unmatched junction bases numbered 6, after V lost 3 bases and J lost 3 bases.

The material sequenced was peripheral blood or thyroid tissue (not recorded which). This TCR derives from a woman under 30 with Graves' hyperthyroidism. The J gene is TRBJ2-7, the V gene TRBV7-9; 12 bases align to TRBD2. Here the CDR3 reads CASSLGLAGLSYEQYF. The DNA for the CDR3 is TGTGCCAGCAGCTTGGGACTAGCGGGCCTAAGCTACGAGCAGTACTTC.